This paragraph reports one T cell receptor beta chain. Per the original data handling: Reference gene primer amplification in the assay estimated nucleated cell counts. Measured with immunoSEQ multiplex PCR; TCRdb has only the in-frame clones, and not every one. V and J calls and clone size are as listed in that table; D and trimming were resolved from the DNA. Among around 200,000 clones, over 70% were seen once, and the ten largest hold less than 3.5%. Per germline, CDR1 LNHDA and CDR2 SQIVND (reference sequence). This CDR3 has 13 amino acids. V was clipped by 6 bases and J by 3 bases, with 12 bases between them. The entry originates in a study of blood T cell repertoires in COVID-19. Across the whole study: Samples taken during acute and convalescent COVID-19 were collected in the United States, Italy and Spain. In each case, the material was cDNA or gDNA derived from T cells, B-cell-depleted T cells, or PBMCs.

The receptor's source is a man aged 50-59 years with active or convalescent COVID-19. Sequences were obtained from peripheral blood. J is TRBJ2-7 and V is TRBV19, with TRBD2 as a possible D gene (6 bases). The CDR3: CASSHTTSYEQYF. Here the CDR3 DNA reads TGTGCCAGTAGCCATACGACTAGCTACGAGCAGTACTTC.